This T cell receptor (beta chain) was profiled in a study of human T cells and chemical hapten exposure. Background on the study: DPC at 2% was the sensitizing agent, placed on around 2 cm by around 2 cm of upper inner arm skin. Yields of TCR per sample differed, chiefly owing to small differences in pooled library volume. Whole-study findings and limits: There was no change with DPC sensitization in TCRs above 1 in 1000 frequency.

V lost 4 bases and J lost 8, with 27 bases in between. The CDR3 has 18 amino acids. Germline-derived CDR1 and CDR2 are LGHDT and YNNKEL (reference sequence). In the case of this clonotype: Its antigen is still unknown.

In the library, unique molecular identifiers were attached to individual cDNA molecules. Each CDR3 protein gets one entry after TCRdb re-called the RACE reads with MiXCR. The table has about 80,000 distinct CDR3 sequences, approximately 14% seen once. Time point given: pre-sensitization, week 0. The treatment: therapeutic diphenylcyclopropenone sensitization with weekly scalp DPC. The rearrangement links TRBV3-1 to TRBJ2-1; D gene uncertain. The sequencing used whole blood, collected in connection with sensitization to the hapten diphenylcyclopropenone (DPC). The receptor was isolated from a woman in her fifties or sixties with alopecia areata. Some clones in this sample may be carry-over from other donors' samples. CDR3 bases: TGTGCCAGCAGCCCTCCGGCCCGCGGATTTGTGGCTTCGGATGAGCAGTTCTTC. Its protein product is CASSPPARGFVASDEQFF.